This entry lists 26 T cell receptor beta chains sequenced from one sample in a study of response to subunit inactivated influenza vaccine. TCRdb itself ran the RT-PCR reads through MiXCR, one entry per CDR3 protein. The data show roughly 700,000 distinct CDR3 sequences, about 14% seen once. Sequenced material: PBMCs from blood, taken around two weeks before vaccination. The receptors stem from a man in his fifties or sixties who received an inactivated influenza vaccine.

This clonotype appeared a few times. The chain is built from TRBV20-1 and TRBJ1-3, with D tentatively TRBD1 (5 bases). The ends were cut back, 6 bases at V and 3 bases at J, with 21 bases in the middle. This CDR3 has 16 residues. Per germline, CDR1 DFQATT and CDR2 SNEGSKA (reference sequence). The CDR3 reads CSASRSGTARGNTIYF. CDR3 in DNA: TGCAGTGCCAGTAGAAGTGGGACGGCGCGTGGAAACACCATATATTTT.

This clonotype came up a few times. The chain couples TRBV7-9 to TRBJ2-1, with 7 positions matching TRBD2. Trimming removed 6 bases from V and 7 bases from J; junction bases left unmatched: 12. The CDR3 extends over 15 amino acids. Germline assignment: CDR1 SEHNR and CDR2 FQNEAQ (reference sequence). Here the CDR3 DNA reads TGTGCCAGCAGTCGGACCCGGGACTATTGGAATGAGCAGTTCTTC. It encodes CASSRTRDYWNEQFF. Drawing the rest from reference TRBV7-9 and TRBJ2-1, the complete variable domain is DTGVSQNPRHKITKRGQNVTFRCDPISEHNRLYWYRQTLGQGPEFLTYFQNEAQLEKSRLLSDRFSAERPKGSFSTLEIQRTEQGDSAMYLCASSRTRDYWNEQFFGPGTRLTVL.

The chain joins TRBV7-8 to TRBJ2-2; D gene unclear. The CDR3 extends over 17 amino acids. Deletions cut 3 bases from V and 4 bases from J, with 18 bases between. Germline CDR1 and CDR2: SGHVS and FQNEAQ. The DNA for the CDR3 is TGTGCCAGCAGCTTTTACCGCGTCCCCTTGGGCACCGGGGAGCTGTTTTTT. Its protein is CASSFYRVPLGTGELFF.

The chain carries TRBV6-1 and TRBJ2-2, with TRBD2 matching over 12 bases. Germline CDR1 and CDR2: MNHNS and SASEGT. The CDR3 extends over 16 amino acids. V shed 6 bases, J shed 5 bases, and the junction held 7 bases outside the gene matches. The CDR3 DNA follows: TGTGCCAGCAGCCGACTAGCGGGAGAGAGAACCGGGGAGCTGTTTTTT. Its protein product is CASSRLAGERTGELFF.

This clonotype was counted only a few times. The chain combines TRBV5-1 with TRBJ2-7, with a possible D match to TRBD2 (9 bases). The length of the CDR3 is 16 residues. Trimming removed 4 bases at V and 3 bases at J, with 20 bases between. Germline lookup yields CDR1 SGHRS and CDR2 YFSETQ. The CDR3: CASSPGASGTGYEQYF. The CDR3 nucleotides read TGCGCCAGCAGCCCTGGCGCTAGCGGGACAGGCTACGAGCAGTACTTC.

Of note for this clonotype: The junction shows a germline mismatch at one end, possibly a read error. The V call is TRBV7-6, the J call TRBJ2-7; D gene unclear. The CDR3 covers 12 residues. Germline lookup yields CDR1 SGHVS and CDR2 FNYEAQ. The CDR3 loop reads CASSLSRAELDF. DNA for the CDR3: TGTGCCAGCAGCTTAAGTCGGGCGGAGCTCGACTTC.

This chain joins TRBV12-3 or TRBV12-4 and TRBJ2-5; no firm D call. Trimming took 1 base from V and 3 from J, leaving 6 bases between them. The CDR3 covers 13 residues. The CDR3 coding sequence is TGTGCCAGCAGTTTAGGCAATGAAGAGACCCAGTACTTC. Residues: CASSLGNEETQYF.

The rearrangement links TRBV9 to TRBJ2-3; 8 positions agree with TRBD2. CDR3 length: 15 residues. Germline V gene data show CDR1 as SGDLS and CDR2 as YYNGEE. Trimming removed 3 bases from V and 2 bases from J; junction bases left unmatched: 5. CDR3 bases: TGTGCCAGCAGCGCCAGCGGGGGAAACACAGATACGCAGTATTTT. Protein: CASSASGGNTDTQYF.

This clonotype was found a few times. The chain joins TRBV9 to TRBJ1-5; TRBD1 matches 8 bases. The CDR3 extends over 17 amino acids. With 3 bases clipped from V and 6 bases from J, the junction kept 14 bases outside the gene matches. The germline V gene has CDR1 SGDLS and CDR2 YYNGEE. Written as DNA, the CDR3 is TGTGCCAGCAGCGACGATCCGGACAGGGAGGCTAGTCAGCCCCAGCATTTT. It specifies CASSDDPDREASQPQHF.

The chain couples TRBV14 to TRBJ2-7; 8 nucleotides align to TRBD1. Per the germline V gene, CDR1 is SGHDN and CDR2 is FVKESK. CDR3 length: 18 amino acids. The V and J ends lost 0 bases and 4 bases, in that order; junction bases with no gene match: 14. The CDR3, as DNA: TGTGCCAGCAGCCAAGATCTTTCATGGACAGGGTTACTTTACGAGCAGTACTTC. Its protein is CASSQDLSWTGLLYEQYF.

The rearrangement uses TRBV28 and TRBJ2-6; 8 bases align to TRBD1. The CDR3 is 18 amino acids. V trimming: 4 bases; J trimming: 0 bases; junction bases outside the gene matches: 8. CDR1 and CDR2 (germline): MDHEN, SYDVKM. CDR3 loop: CASSSPTGAYSGANVLTF. CDR3 nucleotides: TGTGCCAGCAGTTCTCCGACAGGGGCCTACTCTGGGGCCAACGTCCTGACTTTC.

The table lists this clonotype with many counts. The chain carries TRBV29-1 and TRBJ2-1, with 7 positions matching TRBD2. The germline V gene has CDR1 SQVTM and CDR2 ANQGSEA. Losses at the gene ends were 3 bases for V and 2 bases for J; bases not matched to a gene: 4. This CDR3 is built from 14 residues. The CDR3 sequence: CSVDGGSTYNEQFF. The CDR3 nucleotides are TGCAGCGTTGACGGCGGGAGCACCTACAATGAGCAGTTCTTC.

CDR3 region: CASSYPLTSGTYQQYF. The CDR3 DNA reads TGTGCCAGCAGCTATCCCCTGACTAGCGGTACCTATCAGCAGTACTTC. The chain employs TRBV12-3 or TRBV12-4 and TRBJ2-7, with TRBD2 matching 9 bases. Unmatched junction bases numbered 17, after V lost 6 bases and J lost 8 bases. CDR3 length: 16 residues.

The V call is TRBV29-1, the J call TRBJ2-3; 7 bases fit TRBD2. Germline V lookup: CDR1 SQVTM, CDR2 ANQGSEA. Losses at the gene ends were 5 bases for V and 0 bases for J; bases not matched to a gene: 8. This CDR3 has 15 amino acids. The CDR3 coding sequence is TGCAGCGTTTCCGTGTCGGGGGGAAGCACAGATACGCAGTATTTT. Protein product: CSVSVSGGSTDTQYF.

This chain's CDR3 is CAWSGTSGRADGELFF. The CDR3 DNA is TGTGCCTGGAGTGGGACTAGCGGGAGGGCCGACGGGGAGCTGTTTTTT. The chain couples TRBV30 to TRBJ2-2, with TRBD2 matching 15 bases. V dropped 1 base and J dropped 7; count of bases not matched to a gene: 4. The CDR3 has 16 residues. The germline V gene encodes CDR1 GTSNPN and CDR2 SVGIG (reference sequence).

V gene TRBV20-1 combines with J gene TRBJ1-6; TRBD1 aligns across 9 bases. The CDR3 sequence is 13 residues long. The junction had 3 bases not matched to a gene; V was cut back by 3 bases and J by 9 bases. Germline lookup yields CDR1 DFQATT and CDR2 SNEGSKA (reference sequence). The CDR3 protein is CSARTGGLSPLHF. The CDR3 nucleotides read TGCAGTGCTAGGACAGGGGGTCTTTCACCCCTCCACTTT.

The V gene is TRBV15, the J gene TRBJ2-6; D is uncertain. The germline V gene encodes CDR1 LNHNV and CDR2 YYDKDF (reference sequence). The CDR3 totals 16 residues. Trimming left V 5 bases short and J 2 bases short, with 13 bases between. CDR3 sequence reads: CATSAQKGTGANVLTF. The DNA of the CDR3 is TGTGCCACCAGCGCACAGAAAGGTACTGGGGCCAACGTCCTGACTTTC.

The sample holds many counts of this clonotype. The chain joins TRBV29-1 to TRBJ1-1; tentatively, D is TRBD1 (6 bases). Trimming cost V 1 base and J 6 bases, with 12 bases left between them. Germline values: CDR1 SQVTM, CDR2 ANQGSEA. The CDR3 has 13 amino acids. CDR3 nucleotide sequence: TGCAGCGTTGAAGTCTCACAGGGAGCTGAAGCTTTCTTT. The encoded protein is CSVEVSQGAEAFF.

In its sample, this clonotype was seen a few times. The chain couples TRBV6-5 to TRBJ2-5; TRBD2 matches 11 bases. Germline V gene data show CDR1 as MNHEY and CDR2 as SVGAGI. V shed 0 bases, J shed 2 bases, and the junction held 8 bases outside the gene matches. The CDR3 contains 18 residues. The CDR3 DNA reads TGTGCCAGCAGTTACTCGGGGGGACTAGCGGACTCACAAGAGACCCAGTACTTC. Amino acids: CASSYSGGLADSQETQYF.

This chain joins TRBV12-3 or TRBV12-4 and TRBJ1-2; 7 nucleotides agree with TRBD1. With V trimmed by 7 bases and J by 5 bases, 10 bases remained unmatched. CDR3 size: 14 residues. Here the CDR3 DNA reads TGTGCCAGCACCGTTGACAGGGAGGGGTATGGCTACACCTTC. Its protein is CASTVDREGYGYTF.

The genes are TRBV29-1 and TRBJ2-1; D may be TRBD2 (7 bases). The CDR3 is 13 amino acids. V lost 4 bases, J lost 7 bases, and 14 bases lay in between. The germline V gene encodes CDR1 SQVTM and CDR2 ANQGSEA. The CDR3 loop is CSVGVGGGNEQFF. DNA of the CDR3: TGCAGCGTTGGTGTGGGAGGGGGAAATGAGCAGTTCTTC.

This clonotype was counted ten times or more. This sequence joins TRBV14 and TRBJ2-1; 10 bases line up with TRBD2. V shed 0 bases, J shed 1 base, and the junction held 9 bases outside the gene matches. This CDR3 is built from 19 residues. In germline, CDR1 is SGHDN, CDR2 FVKESK. The CDR3 coding sequence is TGTGCCAGCAGCCAAGATCCCGCTAGCGGGAGCGCTTCCTACAATGAGCAGTTCTTC. Translated: CASSQDPASGSASYNEQFF.

This chain links TRBV4-3 with TRBJ2-1; D is perhaps TRBD1 (5 bases). The CDR3 loop spans 16 amino acids. CDR1 and CDR2 from the germline V gene are LGHNA and YSLEER. Trimming shortened V by 1 base and J by 0 bases, and 10 bases separated the two germline ends. The CDR3 spells CASSQAPRGSYNEQFF. CDR3 coding DNA: TGCGCCAGCAGCCAAGCCCCAAGGGGCTCCTACAATGAGCAGTTCTTC.

The V gene is TRBV20-1, the J gene TRBJ2-7; 13 nucleotides align to TRBD2. V gave up 5 bases and J gave up 3 bases; unmatched junction bases: 4. The length of the CDR3 is 14 residues. Germline values: CDR1 DFQATT, CDR2 SNEGSKA (reference sequence). CDR3 in DNA: TGCAGTGCTTTAGGACTAGCGGGAGTCTACGAGCAGTACTTC. Protein product: CSALGLAGVYEQYF.

The gene calls are TRBV5-1 and TRBJ2-2; 9 bases fit TRBD1. From germline, CDR1 is SGHRS and CDR2 YFSETQ. The V segment lost 4 bases and the J segment 1 base; nucleotides outside the gene matches: 11. The CDR3 runs 18 residues. The CDR3 loop reads CASSPRPGQGRNTGELFF. The CDR3 DNA sequence: TGCGCCAGCAGCCCCCGGCCGGGACAGGGAAGGAACACCGGGGAGCTGTTTTTT.

This clonotype occurred a few times. The V gene is TRBV29-1, the J gene TRBJ2-1; the match to TRBD2 covers 7 bases. The CDR3 length is 14 residues. Trimming at V came to 4 bases and at J to 4 bases, leaving 7 bases not matched to a gene. CDR1 and CDR2 from the germline V gene are SQVTM and ANQGSEA. The CDR3 nucleotides are TGCAGCGTTGTGGGCGGGAGAGCGTACAATGAGCAGTTCTTC. This gives the protein CSVVGGRAYNEQFF.